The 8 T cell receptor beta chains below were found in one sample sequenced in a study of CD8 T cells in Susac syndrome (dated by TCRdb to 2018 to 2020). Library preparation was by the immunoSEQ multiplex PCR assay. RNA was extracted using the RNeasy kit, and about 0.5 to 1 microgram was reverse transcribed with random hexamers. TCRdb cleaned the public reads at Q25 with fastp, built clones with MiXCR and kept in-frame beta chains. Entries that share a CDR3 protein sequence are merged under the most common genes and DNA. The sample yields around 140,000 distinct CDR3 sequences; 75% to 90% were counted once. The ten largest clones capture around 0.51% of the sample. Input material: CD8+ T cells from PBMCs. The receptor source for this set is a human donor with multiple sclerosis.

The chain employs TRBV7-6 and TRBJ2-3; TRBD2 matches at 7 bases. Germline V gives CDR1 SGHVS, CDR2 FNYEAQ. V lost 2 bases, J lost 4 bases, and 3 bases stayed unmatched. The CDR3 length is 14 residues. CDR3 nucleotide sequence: TGTGCCAGCAGCTTATTCCGGGGGGCAGATACGCAGTATTTT. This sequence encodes CASSLFRGADTQYF.

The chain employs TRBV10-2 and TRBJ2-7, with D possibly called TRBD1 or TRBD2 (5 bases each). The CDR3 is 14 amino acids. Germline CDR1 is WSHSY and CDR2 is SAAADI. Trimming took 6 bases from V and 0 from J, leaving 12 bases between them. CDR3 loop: CASSDGGGSYEQYF. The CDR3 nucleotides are TGCGCCAGCAGCGATGGGGGTGGCTCCTACGAGCAGTACTTC.

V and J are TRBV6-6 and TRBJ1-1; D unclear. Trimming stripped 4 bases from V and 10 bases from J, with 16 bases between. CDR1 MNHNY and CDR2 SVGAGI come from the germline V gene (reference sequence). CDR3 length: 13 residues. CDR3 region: CASSSHSGRGAFF. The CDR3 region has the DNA TGTGCCAGCAGTTCTCACTCTGGCCGAGGAGCTTTCTTT.

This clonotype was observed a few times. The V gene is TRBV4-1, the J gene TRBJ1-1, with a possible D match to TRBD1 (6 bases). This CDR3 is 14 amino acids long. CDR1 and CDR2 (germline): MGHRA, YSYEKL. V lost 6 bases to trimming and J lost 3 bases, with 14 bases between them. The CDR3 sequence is CASRRGAGDTEAFF. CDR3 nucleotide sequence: TGCGCCAGCAGACGGGGGGCAGGGGACACTGAAGCTTTCTTT.

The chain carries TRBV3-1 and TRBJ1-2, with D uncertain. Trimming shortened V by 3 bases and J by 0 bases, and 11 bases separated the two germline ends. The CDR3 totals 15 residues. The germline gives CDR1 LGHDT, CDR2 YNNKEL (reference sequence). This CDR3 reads CASSHTGPPNYGYTF. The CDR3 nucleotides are TGTGCCAGCAGCCATACTGGGCCCCCTAACTATGGCTACACCTTC.

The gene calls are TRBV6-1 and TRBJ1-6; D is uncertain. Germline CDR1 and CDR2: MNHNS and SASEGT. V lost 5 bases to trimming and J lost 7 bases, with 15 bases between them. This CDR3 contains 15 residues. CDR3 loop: CASSPRGEQNSPLHF. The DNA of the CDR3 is TGTGCCAGCAGTCCCCGAGGAGAACAGAATTCACCCCTCCACTTT.

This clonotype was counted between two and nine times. The CDR3 sequence: CASSGSYFPFYGYTF. The CDR3 DNA reads TGTGCCAGCAGTGGGTCATATTTCCCGTTCTATGGCTACACCTTC. The V and J genes are TRBV12-3 or TRBV12-4 and TRBJ1-2; D uncertain. Trimming took off 5 bases at V and 4 bases at J, with 17 bases between the two ends. This CDR3 spans 15 amino acids.

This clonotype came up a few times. The CDR3 protein is CASSLGLAASNEQFF. The CDR3 coding sequence is TGCGCCAGCAGCTTGGGACTAGCCGCTTCCAATGAGCAGTTCTTC. The chain couples TRBV5-1 to TRBJ2-1, with 7 bases that match TRBD2. CDR1 SGHRS and CDR2 YFSETQ come from the germline V gene. The CDR3 extends over 15 amino acids. V lost 0 bases and J lost 6; bases outside the gene matches: 6.